Listed below are T cell receptor beta chains from one sample, sequenced in a study of Ad26.COV2.S vaccination and SARS-CoV-2 variants. TCRdb keeps only in-frame clones here, not all; method: immunoSEQ multiplex PCR. The data show fewer than 400,000 clones, roughly 90% seen once. Sequencing used peripheral blood, obtained in a trial of Ad26.COV2.S vaccine versus placebo. The receptors here all came from a person between 18 and 59 years old who received the Ad26.COV2.S COVID-19 vaccine or a placebo. Both conserved end residues are part of each CDR3. The D gene is left open where the match is weak. Clone size is given for some rows only: seen once, a few or many times, or a class if the clone is expanded.

>.|.|TRBV12-3/TRBV12-4|TRBJ2-1
CASSLVEGQQFF
TGTGCCAGCAGTTTAGTGGAGGGGCAGCAGTTCTTC
>.|.|TRBV18|TRBJ2-7
CASSPLMASQGYEQYF
TGTGCCAGCTCACCACTTATGGCATCTCAAGGGTACGAGCAGTACTTC
>TRBD2|.|TRBV7-2|TRBJ2-1
CASSSPSGRYNEQFF
TGTGCCAGCAGCTCACCCAGCGGGAGGTACAATGAGCAGTTCTTC
>TRBD2|.|TRBV13|TRBJ2-1
CASSFSGGGYNEQFF
TGTGCCAGCAGCTTTAGCGGGGGGGGTTACAATGAGCAGTTCTTC
>.|.|TRBV27|TRBJ1-1
CASSSQQGQNTEAFF
TGTGCCAGCAGTTCCCAACAGGGACAGAACACTGAAGCTTTCTTT
>.|.|TRBV27|TRBJ2-3
CASSTRYTLAVDTQYF
TGTGCCAGCAGCACCCGGTATACGTTGGCGGTAGATACGCAGTATTTT
>.|.|TRBV3-1/TRBV3-2|TRBJ2-3
CASSQERDTQYF
TGTGCCAGCAGCCAAGAAAGAGATACGCAGTATTTT
>.|.|TRBV4-1|TRBJ1-2
CASSTEGNYGYTF
TGCGCCAGCAGCACGGAGGGAAACTATGGCTACACCTTC
>TRBD1|once|TRBV6-5|TRBJ2-2
CASSWGQMNTGELFF
TGTGCCAGCAGTTGGGGACAGATGAACACCGGGGAGCTGTTTTTT
>.|.|TRBV5-1|TRBJ2-5
CASYSQGETQYF
TGCGCCAGCTACTCACAGGGAGAGACCCAGTACTTC
>TRBD2|.|TRBV5-3|TRBJ2-1
CARSLKTRGGRYNEQFF
TGTGCCAGAAGCCTGAAAACGCGGGGGGGCCGCTACAATGAGCAGTTCTTC
>.|.|TRBV4-3|TRBJ1-2
CASSHRGRGYGYTF
TGCGCCAGCAGCCACCGCGGGAGAGGCTATGGCTACACCTTC
>TRBD1|few|TRBV5-1|TRBJ1-5
CASSLEPQGASNQPQHF
TGCGCCAGCAGCTTGGAACCCCAGGGGGCTAGCAATCAGCCCCAGCATTTT
>.|.|TRBV9|TRBJ2-2
CASSSLGELFF
TGTGCCAGCAGCTCGCTCGGGGAGCTGTTTTTT
>TRBD1|.|TRBV6-2/TRBV6-3|TRBJ2-3
CASSPGQVTDTQYF
TGTGCCAGCAGCCCGGGACAGGTAACAGATACGCAGTATTTT
>.|once|TRBV19|TRBJ1-1
CASSIVLRHTEAFF
TGTGCCAGTAGTATAGTCCTGCGGCACACTGAAGCTTTCTTT
>TRBD1|.|TRBV4-3|TRBJ1-2
CASSQVTGGVYGYTF
TGCGCCAGCAGCCAAGTGACAGGGGGCGTCTATGGCTACACCTTC
>.|.|TRBV2|TRBJ1-2
CASSERGDSSDYGYTF
TGTGCCAGCAGTGAAAGGGGGGATAGTAGTGACTATGGCTACACCTTC
>.|.|TRBV7-3|TRBJ1-1
CASSLSKNTEAFF
TGTGCCAGCAGCTTAAGTAAGAACACTGAAGCTTTCTTT
>.|.|TRBV7-6|TRBJ1-1
CASSLQSSGNTEAFF
TGTGCCAGCAGCTTACAGAGTTCAGGGAACACTGAAGCTTTCTTT
>.|.|TRBV30|TRBJ1-3
CAWRGGPLSSGNTIYF
TGTGCCTGGAGGGGGGGCCCGCTTAGCTCTGGAAACACCATATATTTT
>.|once|TRBV7-3|TRBJ2-2
CASSNLGVTGELFF
TGTGCCAGCAGCAATCTAGGTGTCACCGGGGAGCTGTTTTTT
>.|.|TRBV10-2|TRBJ1-3
CASSEPGTGNTIYF
TGCGCCAGCAGTGAGCCCGGCACTGGAAACACCATATATTTT
>.|.|TRBV3-1/TRBV3-2|TRBJ1-4
CASSQLHNEKLFF
TGTGCCAGCAGCCAATTACACAATGAAAAACTGTTTTTT
>.|.|TRBV28|TRBJ1-6
CASRNNSPLHF
TGTGCCAGCAGGAATAATTCACCCCTCCACTTT
>.|.|TRBV11-1|TRBJ1-2
CASSLNSFNYGYTF
TGTGCCAGCAGCTTAAACAGCTTTAACTATGGCTACACCTTC
>TRBD1|.|TRBV10-1|TRBJ1-1
CASSRQGENTEAFF
TGCGCCAGCAGTAGACAGGGGGAGAACACTGAAGCTTTCTTT
>TRBD2|.|TRBV15|TRBJ2-3
CATSRNLGTSGRGGTDTQYF
TGTGCCACCAGCAGGAATCTCGGGACTAGCGGGAGAGGTGGCACAGATACGCAGTATTTT
>TRBD1|.|TRBV6-6|TRBJ1-1
CASTDVPGTDNTEAFF
TGTGCCAGCACTGACGTTCCCGGGACAGATAACACTGAAGCTTTCTTT
>TRBD1|.|TRBV27|TRBJ2-2
CASSRGQGGAGELFF
TGTGCCAGCAGCCGGGGACAGGGTGGCGCCGGGGAGCTGTTTTTT
>.|.|TRBV7-9|TRBJ2-3
CASDLWPVRDTQYF
TGTGCCAGTGACCTCTGGCCAGTCCGAGATACGCAGTATTTT
>.|few|TRBV30|TRBJ1-1
CAWDKWTVNTEAFF
TGTGCCTGGGATAAATGGACAGTGAACACTGAAGCTTTCTTT
>TRBD2|.|TRBV5-1|TRBJ2-3
CASSLVVFGRGDTDTQYF
TGCGCCAGCAGCTTGGTCGTTTTCGGGCGGGGGGATACAGATACGCAGTATTTT
>.|.|TRBV12-3/TRBV12-4|TRBJ1-5
CASKKSSNQPQHF
TGTGCCAGCAAGAAGAGTAGCAATCAGCCCCAGCATTTT
>TRBD1|.|TRBV2|TRBJ1-2
CASSVGQGAGGYTF
TGTGCCAGCAGTGTAGGACAGGGGGCGGGTGGCTACACCTTC
>TRBD1|.|TRBV20-1|TRBJ2-1
CSASDRDRGIRGEQFF
TGCAGTGCTAGTGACCGGGACAGGGGAATAAGGGGTGAGCAGTTCTTC
>.|.|TRBV27|TRBJ1-6
CASSPPTGRPLHF
TGTGCCAGCAGTCCACCCACAGGGAGACCCCTCCACTTT
>TRBD1|.|TRBV7-7|TRBJ2-1
CASSASSSGLGQGVYNEQFF
TGTGCCAGCAGCGCCTCATCAAGCGGGTTGGGACAGGGAGTTTACAATGAGCAGTTCTTC
>.|.|TRBV7-2|TRBJ1-1
CASSLARNTEAFF
TGTGCCAGCAGCTTGGCCCGGAACACTGAAGCTTTCTTT
>.|.|TRBV2|TRBJ1-2
CASSVGEVPYGYTF
TGTGCCAGCAGTGTGGGAGAGGTTCCCTATGGCTACACCTTC
>.|.|TRBV2|TRBJ2-2
CASSSKGVNTGELFF
TGTGCCAGCAGTTCTAAAGGAGTGAACACCGGGGAGCTGTTTTTT
>TRBD1|.|TRBV18|TRBJ2-7
CASSPRPGRGNEQYF
TGTGCCAGCTCACCACGCCCCGGCAGGGGGAACGAGCAGTACTTC
>.|.|TRBV19|TRBJ2-3
CASSIGVSGYTDTQYF
TGTGCCAGTAGTATCGGTGTTAGCGGCTACACAGATACGCAGTATTTT
>.|once|TRBV16|TRBJ1-2
CASSQSVQNYGYTF
TGTGCCAGCAGCCAATCAGTCCAGAACTATGGCTACACCTTC
>.|.|TRBV6-5|TRBJ1-5
CASSAGVGQPQHF
TGTGCCAGCAGCGCAGGGGTGGGTCAGCCCCAGCATTTT
>TRBD1|.|TRBV25-1|TRBJ1-1
CASKSDQGARNTEAFF
TGTGCCAGCAAATCCGATCAGGGGGCCAGGAACACTGAAGCTTTCTTT
>.|.|TRBV6-6|TRBJ1-6
CASSGQNNSPLHF
TGTGCCAGCTCAGGGCAGAATAATTCACCCCTCCACTTT
>.|.|TRBV12-3/TRBV12-4|TRBJ2-5
CASSPGQKETQYF
TGTGCCAGCAGCCCCGGACAGAAAGAGACCCAGTACTTC
>TRBD1|.|TRBV7-9|TRBJ2-3
CASSLKDRPGTDTQYF
TGTGCCAGCAGCTTAAAGGACAGGCCGGGGACAGATACGCAGTATTTT
>.|.|TRBV6-5|TRBJ1-1
CASSYSSLGNTEAFF
TGTGCCAGCAGTTACTCGAGCTTGGGAAACACTGAAGCTTTCTTT
>.|.|TRBV2|TRBJ2-1
CASSELEGLGNEQFF
TGTGCCAGCAGTGAATTGGAGGGCCTGGGCAATGAGCAGTTCTTC
>.|.|TRBV19|TRBJ1-2
CASSIPELLVHTF
TGTGCCAGTAGTATTCCGGAACTATTAGTCCACACCTTC
>.|.|TRBV9|TRBJ2-3
CASSPRPTQDTQYF
TGTGCCAGCAGCCCCAGACCTACCCAAGATACGCAGTATTTT
>.|.|TRBV5-4|TRBJ1-2
CASSLDRQNYGYTF
TGTGCCAGCAGCTTGGATCGGCAGAACTATGGCTACACCTTC
>TRBD2|.|TRBV28|TRBJ2-3
CASSLGTSWSGDTQYF
TGTGCCAGCAGCCTTGGGACTAGCTGGAGCGGGGATACGCAGTATTTT
>.|.|TRBV7-9|TRBJ2-5
CASTHATNYQETQYF
TGTGCCAGCACCCACGCCACGAACTATCAAGAGACCCAGTACTTC
>.|few|TRBV7-2|TRBJ1-4
CASSLEFRLSNEKLFF
TGTGCCAGCAGCTTAGAATTCAGACTGTCTAATGAAAAACTGTTTTTT
>.|.|TRBV12-5|TRBJ1-1
CASGLVLGKGIFMNTEAFF
TGTGCTAGTGGTTTGGTACTCGGGAAGGGGATTTTCATGAACACTGAAGCTTTCTTT
>.|.|TRBV13|TRBJ2-5
CASSPTARLQETQYF
TGTGCCAGCAGCCCGACCGCGAGGTTGCAAGAGACCCAGTACTTC